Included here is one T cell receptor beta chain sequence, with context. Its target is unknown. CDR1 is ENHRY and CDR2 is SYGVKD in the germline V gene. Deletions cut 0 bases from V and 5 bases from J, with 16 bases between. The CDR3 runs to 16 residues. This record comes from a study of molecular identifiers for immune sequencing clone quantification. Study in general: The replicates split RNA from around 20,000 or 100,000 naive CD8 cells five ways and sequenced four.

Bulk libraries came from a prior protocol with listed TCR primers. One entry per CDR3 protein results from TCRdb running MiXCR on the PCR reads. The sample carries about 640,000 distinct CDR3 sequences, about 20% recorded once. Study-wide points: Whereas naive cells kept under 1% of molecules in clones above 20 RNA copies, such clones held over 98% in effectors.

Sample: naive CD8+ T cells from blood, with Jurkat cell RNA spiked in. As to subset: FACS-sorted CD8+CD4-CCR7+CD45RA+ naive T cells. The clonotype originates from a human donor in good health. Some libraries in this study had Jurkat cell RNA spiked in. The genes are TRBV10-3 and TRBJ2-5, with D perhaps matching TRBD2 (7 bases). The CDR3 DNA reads TGTGCCATCAGTGAGTCCCCAGGGGAGGGATTGGAGACCCAGTACTTC. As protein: CAISESPGEGLETQYF.